The 9 T cell receptor beta chains reported below all come from one sample, sequenced in a study of blood T cell repertoires in COVID-19. Data came from immunoSEQ multiplex PCR; TCRdb stores just in-frame clones and leaves some out. This table has under 250,000 clones, approximately 90% appearing once. Specimen: peripheral blood. The source of these receptors is a man between 50 and 59 years old with COVID-19, enrolled during active disease.

This chain connects TRBV5-1 to TRBJ1-1; D is perhaps TRBD1 (5 bases). CDR3 length equals 13 residues. The germline gives CDR1 SGHRS, CDR2 YFSETQ. V lost 1 base to trimming and J lost 3 bases, with 7 bases between them. CDR3 loop: CASSLWGDTEAFF. The CDR3 nucleotides read TGCGCCAGCAGCTTGTGGGGGGACACTGAAGCTTTCTTT.

The chain joins TRBV11-2 to TRBJ2-3, with 7 bases lining up with TRBD2. From germline, CDR1 is SGHAT and CDR2 FQNNGV. Trimming cost V 2 bases and J 6 bases; bases outside gene matches: 11. This CDR3 comprises 16 residues. The CDR3 DNA reads as TGTGCCAGCAGCTTAAGAGCGGGATTCGAAGGGGATACGCAGTATTTT. Translation gives CASSLRAGFEGDTQYF.

The table lists this clone with many counts. The chain links TRBV4-2 to TRBJ2-5; 10 bases map to TRBD1. Germline lookup yields CDR1 LGHNA and CDR2 YNFKEQ. This CDR3 region has 17 residues. V lost 3 bases, J lost 1 base, and 8 bases stayed unmatched. This CDR3 is CASSQDPGQGLQETQYF. CDR3 nucleotide sequence: TGTGCCAGCAGCCAGGATCCGGGACAGGGGCTCCAAGAGACCCAGTACTTC.

The rearrangement joins TRBV18 to TRBJ2-1, with D maybe TRBD2 (5 bases). In germline, CDR1 is KGHSH, CDR2 LQKENI. V lost 5 bases and J lost 0, with 20 bases in between. The CDR3 runs 18 residues. CDR3 in amino acids: CASSTREPGIRSYNEQFF. The CDR3 DNA reads as TGTGCCAGCTCAACTCGGGAACCGGGAATACGCTCCTACAATGAGCAGTTCTTC.

For the CDR3, the DNA is TGTGCCAGTAGTCCCCAGGGGGGTGGCACAGATACGCAGTATTTT. It yields the protein CASSPQGGGTDTQYF. This rearrangement joins TRBV19 to TRBJ2-3, with D perhaps TRBD1 (7 bases). V shed 5 bases and J shed 1 base, with 13 bases lying between them. The germline V gene encodes CDR1 LNHDA and CDR2 SQIVND (reference sequence). The CDR3 is 15 residues long. Together with reference TRBV19 and TRBJ2-3, the CDR3 gives the full variable domain: DGGITQSPKYLFRKEGQNVTLSCEQNLNHDAMYWYRQDPGQGLRLIYYSQIVNDFQKGDIAEGYSVSREKKESFPLTVTSAQKNPTAFYLCASSPQGGGTDTQYFGPGTRLTVL.

The chain joins TRBV5-1 to TRBJ2-7, with 9 bases lining up with TRBD2. This CDR3 region has 14 residues. V lost 9 bases, J lost 1 base, and 8 bases stayed unmatched. The germline V gene encodes CDR1 SGHRS and CDR2 YFSETQ. The CDR3 loop reads CATKPGLASYEQYF. The CDR3 DNA reads as TGCGCCACCAAACCGGGACTAGCATCCTACGAGCAGTACTTC. The full variable domain, in which reference TRBV5-1 and TRBJ2-7 provide the parts outside the CDR3, is KAGVTQTPRYLIKTRGQQVTLSCSPISGHRSVSWYQQTPGQGLQFLFEYFSETQRNKGNFPGRFSGRQFSNSRSEMNVSTLELGDSALYLCATKPGLASYEQYFGPGTRLTVT.

The chain recombines TRBV9 with TRBJ2-5; the match to TRBD2 covers 13 bases. The CDR3 sequence is 18 residues long. Germline V gene sequence: CDR1 SGDLS, CDR2 YYNGEE. J gave up 4 bases and V 0 bases, and 9 bases lay outside the gene matches. The CDR3 DNA reads as TGTGCCAGCAGCGTAGAAGATGGACTAGCGGGAGTTCGAGAGACCCAGTACTTC. Its translation: CASSVEDGLAGVRETQYF.

The chain recombines TRBV7-3 with TRBJ2-2; TRBD1 matches at 7 bases. The CDR3 contains 15 residues. Trimming cost V 5 bases and J 5 bases; bases outside gene matches: 8. The germline gives CDR1 SGHTA, CDR2 FQGTGA. The CDR3 DNA is TGTGCCAGCAGCATAGAAGGGGGCAATACCGGGGAGCTGTTTTTT. It translates to CASSIEGGNTGELFF.

V usage is TRBV27 and J usage is TRBJ2-7; 10 nucleotides match TRBD2. The germline gives CDR1 MNHEY, CDR2 SMNVEV (reference sequence). V lost 0 bases to trimming and J lost 1 base; unmatched junction nucleotides: 3. CDR3 size: 16 residues. The CDR3 loop reads CASSLSTSGPSYEQYF. As DNA, the CDR3 is TGTGCCAGCAGTTTATCGACTAGCGGGCCATCCTACGAGCAGTACTTC.